This TCR beta chain was documented in a study of OX40 agonist ivuxolimab in advanced cancers. Only in-frame clones appear in the TCRdb table, and some are missing; sequencing was by immunoSEQ multiplex PCR. The table includes roughly 48,000 clones, around 90% detected once. The input for sequencing was CD4+ or CD8+ T cells sorted from blood, taken in a trial of the OX40 agonist ivuxolimab. This clonotype originated in an adult with an advanced solid tumor such as melanoma, head and neck, liver or kidney cancer.

CDR3 region: CACLPGLEGGYTF. CDR3 bases: TGTGCCTGCCTGCCGGGCCTTGAAGGGGGCTACACCTTC. This chain connects TRBV30 to TRBJ1-2; D unresolved. In germline, CDR1 is GTSNPN, CDR2 SVGIG (reference sequence). This CDR3 is 13 amino acids long. Trimming removed 6 bases from V and 8 bases from J, with 19 bases in between.